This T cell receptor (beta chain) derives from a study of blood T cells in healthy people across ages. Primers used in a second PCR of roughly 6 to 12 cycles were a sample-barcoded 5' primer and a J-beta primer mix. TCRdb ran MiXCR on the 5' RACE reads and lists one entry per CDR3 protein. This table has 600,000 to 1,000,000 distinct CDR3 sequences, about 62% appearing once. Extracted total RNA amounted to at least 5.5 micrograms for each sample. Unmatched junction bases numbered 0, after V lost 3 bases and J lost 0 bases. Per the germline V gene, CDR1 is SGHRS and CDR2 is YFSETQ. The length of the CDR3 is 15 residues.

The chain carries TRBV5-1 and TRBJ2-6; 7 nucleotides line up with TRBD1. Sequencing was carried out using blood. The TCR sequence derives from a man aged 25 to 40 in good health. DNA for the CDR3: TGCGCCAGCAGCTGGGACAGCTCTGGGGCCAACGTCCTGACTTTC. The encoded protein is CASSWDSSGANVLTF.